This paragraph covers one T cell receptor beta chain sequence. Its antigen remains unknown. This specimen comes from a study of cytomegalovirus exposure and HLA in healthy donors. Trimming left V 0 bases short and J 9 bases short, with 13 bases between. The CDR3 contains 15 residues. In germline, CDR1 is SGHRS, CDR2 YFSETQ. Study observations and caveats: TCR beta V- and J-gene trimming, according to a later analysis, was linked to a missense DCLRE1C variant.

PCR employed 60 Vbeta and 13 Jbeta primers. The assay was immunoSEQ multiplex PCR, and TCRdb's table has in-frame clones only and misses some. Seen here are around 200,000 clones, around 75% observed once, and the top ten hold 2.9%. Though nominally healthy at sampling, donors likely had unrecorded immune exposures. The sample consisted of PBMCs. The chain carries TRBV5-1 and TRBJ1-6; TRBD1 might be the D (5 bases). The TCR was taken from a male donor in good health and CMV-seronegative. In nucleotides, the CDR3 is TGCGCCAGCAGCTTGGGGGACGGGGGTGGTTCACCCCTCCACTTT. Its translation is CASSLGDGGGSPLHF.